What follows describes a single T cell receptor beta chain. The record originates from a study of blood T cell repertoires in COVID-19. Profiling relied on immunoSEQ multiplex PCR, and the TCRdb table lists in-frame clones only, not all of them. The sample yields some 20,000 clones, approximately 86% seen once. What was sequenced was peripheral blood. This TCR came from a human donor in a cohort sampled during active COVID-19. The donor label of this sample is uncertain.

The CDR3: CATSDPGLAGSGELFF. The CDR3, as DNA: TGTGCCACCAGTGACCCAGGACTAGCGGGCTCCGGGGAGCTGTTTTTT. The chain employs TRBV24-1 and TRBJ2-2; TRBD2 matches 11 bases. Germline-derived CDR1 and CDR2 are KGHDR and SFDVKD. Trimming at V came to 4 bases and at J to 6 bases, leaving 6 bases not matched to a gene. The CDR3 sequence is 16 residues long.